At least ten counts were recorded for the clone carrying this T cell receptor beta chain. The TCR library protocol attached unique molecular identifiers to the individual cDNA molecules. TCRdb independently ran MiXCR on the 5' RACE reads; one entry per CDR3 protein. Of 100,000 to 120,000 distinct CDR3 sequences in the sample, around 13% were seen once. The sample belongs to a study of early T cells in non-severe SARS-CoV-2 infection. Study-level information: Chains stayed unpaired after sequencing of bulk RNA from unsorted whole blood.

Trimming pared 0 bases from V and 4 bases from J, leaving 13 bases between. The CDR3 totals 15 residues. The germline V gene has CDR1 MNHNY and CDR2 SVGAGI (reference sequence). The clonotype comes from an adult who was a healthcare worker with PCR-confirmed SARS-CoV-2 infection or an uninfected control (not recorded which). The chain employs TRBV6-6 and TRBJ2-7; D tentatively reads TRBD1 or TRBD2 (6 bases each). The starting material was whole blood, obtained at baseline. CDR3 in DNA: TGTGCCAGCAGTTACTCGCAGGGGAGGTCGTACGAGCAGTACTTC. Protein sequence: CASSYSQGRSYEQYF.